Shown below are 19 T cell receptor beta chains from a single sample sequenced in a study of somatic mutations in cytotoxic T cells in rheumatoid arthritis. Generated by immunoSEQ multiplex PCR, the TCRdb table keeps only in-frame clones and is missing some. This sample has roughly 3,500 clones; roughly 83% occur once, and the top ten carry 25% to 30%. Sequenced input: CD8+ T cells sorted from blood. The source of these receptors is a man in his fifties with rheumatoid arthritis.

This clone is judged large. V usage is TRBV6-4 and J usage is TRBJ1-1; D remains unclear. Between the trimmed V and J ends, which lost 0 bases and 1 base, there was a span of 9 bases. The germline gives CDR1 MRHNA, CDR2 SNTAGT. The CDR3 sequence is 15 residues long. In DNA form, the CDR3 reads TGTGCCAGCAGTGACTCAACAGAAGGGAACACTGAAGCTTTCTTT. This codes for CASSDSTEGNTEAFF.

This CDR3 reads CASSMFPGAYEQYF. The DNA for the CDR3 is TGTGCCAGTAGTATGTTCCCAGGTGCCTACGAGCAGTACTTC. This sequence joins TRBV19 and TRBJ2-7; D uncertain. The CDR3 totals 14 residues. Germline V CDR1 and CDR2: LNHDA, SQIVND (reference sequence). Trimming cost V 3 bases and J 2 bases, with 11 bases left between them.

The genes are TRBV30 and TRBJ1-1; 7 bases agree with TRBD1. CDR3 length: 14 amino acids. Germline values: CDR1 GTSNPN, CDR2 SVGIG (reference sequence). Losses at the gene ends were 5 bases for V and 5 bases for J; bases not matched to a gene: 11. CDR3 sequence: CAWEGGRGPTEAFF. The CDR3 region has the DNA TGTGCCTGGGAAGGGGGAAGGGGGCCGACTGAAGCTTTCTTT.

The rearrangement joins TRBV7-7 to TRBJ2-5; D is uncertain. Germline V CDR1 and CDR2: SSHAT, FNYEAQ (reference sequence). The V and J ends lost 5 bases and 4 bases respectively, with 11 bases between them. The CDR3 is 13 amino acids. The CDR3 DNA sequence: TGTGCCAGCAGCCTTGCAGGCGTAGAGACCCAGTACTTC. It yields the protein CASSLAGVETQYF.

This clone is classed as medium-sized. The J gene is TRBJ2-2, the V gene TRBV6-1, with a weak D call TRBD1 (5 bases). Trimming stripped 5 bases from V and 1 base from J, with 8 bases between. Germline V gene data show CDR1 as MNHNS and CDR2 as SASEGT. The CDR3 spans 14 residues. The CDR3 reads CASSWGKNTGELFF. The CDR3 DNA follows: TGTGCCAGCAGTTGGGGCAAGAACACCGGGGAGCTGTTTTTT.

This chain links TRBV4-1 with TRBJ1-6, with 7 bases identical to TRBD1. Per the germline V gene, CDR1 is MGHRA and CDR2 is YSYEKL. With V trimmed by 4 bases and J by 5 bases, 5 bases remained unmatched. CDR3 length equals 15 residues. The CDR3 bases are TGCGCCAGCAGCCCCGGGACAGTTAATAATTCACCCCTCCACTTT. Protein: CASSPGTVNNSPLHF.

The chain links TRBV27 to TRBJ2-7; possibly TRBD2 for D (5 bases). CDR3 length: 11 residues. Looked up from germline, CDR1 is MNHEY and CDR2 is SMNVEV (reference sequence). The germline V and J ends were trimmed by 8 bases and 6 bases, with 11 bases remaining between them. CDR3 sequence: CASPGEGEQYF. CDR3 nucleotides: TGTGCCAGCCCGGGTGAGGGCGAGCAGTACTTC.

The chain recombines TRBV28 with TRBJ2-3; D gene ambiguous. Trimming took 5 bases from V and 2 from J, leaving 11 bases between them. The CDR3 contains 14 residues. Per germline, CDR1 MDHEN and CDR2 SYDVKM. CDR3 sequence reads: CASSLSVTTDTQYF. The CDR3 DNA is TGTGCCAGCAGTCTCAGCGTCACCACAGATACGCAGTATTTT.

The CDR3 region has the DNA TGTGCCAGCAGTATACGGACAGATGGCAATCAGCCCCAGCATTTT. Amino acid sequence: CASSIRTDGNQPQHF. The rearrangement links TRBV6-5 to TRBJ1-5; tentative D call: TRBD1 (6 bases). CDR3 length equals 15 residues. Germline CDR1 is MNHEY and CDR2 is SVGAGI. Trimming took 5 bases from V and 2 from J, leaving 13 bases between them.

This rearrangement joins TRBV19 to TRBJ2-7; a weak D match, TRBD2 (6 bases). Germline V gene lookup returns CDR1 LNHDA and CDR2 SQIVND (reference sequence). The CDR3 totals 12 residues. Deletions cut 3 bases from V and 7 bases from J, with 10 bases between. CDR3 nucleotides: TGTGCCAGTAGTATTGCGGGGACTGAGCAGTACTTC. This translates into CASSIAGTEQYF. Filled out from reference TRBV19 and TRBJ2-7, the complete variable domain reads DGGITQSPKYLFRKEGQNVTLSCEQNLNHDAMYWYRQDPGQGLRLIYYSQIVNDFQKGDIAEGYSVSREKKESFPLTVTSAQKNPTAFYLCASSIAGTEQYFGPGTRLTVT.

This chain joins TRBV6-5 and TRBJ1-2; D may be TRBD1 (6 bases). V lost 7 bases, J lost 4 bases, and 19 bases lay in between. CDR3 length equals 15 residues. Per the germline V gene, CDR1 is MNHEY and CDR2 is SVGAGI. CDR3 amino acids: CASKINRVNGYGYTF. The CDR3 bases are TGTGCCAGCAAAATTAACAGGGTAAACGGCTATGGCTACACCTTC.

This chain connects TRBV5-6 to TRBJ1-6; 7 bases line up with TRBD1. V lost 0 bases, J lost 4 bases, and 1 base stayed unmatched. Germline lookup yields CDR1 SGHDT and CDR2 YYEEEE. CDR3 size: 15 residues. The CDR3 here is CASSLAGGYNSPLHF. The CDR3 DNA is TGTGCCAGCAGCTTGGCAGGGGGTTATAATTCACCCCTCCACTTT.

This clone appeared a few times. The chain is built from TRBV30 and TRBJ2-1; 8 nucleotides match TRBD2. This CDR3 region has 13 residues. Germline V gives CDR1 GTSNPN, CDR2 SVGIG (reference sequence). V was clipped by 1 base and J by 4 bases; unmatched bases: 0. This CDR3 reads CAWSEREYNEQFF. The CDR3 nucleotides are TGTGCCTGGAGTGAGCGGGAGTACAATGAGCAGTTCTTC.

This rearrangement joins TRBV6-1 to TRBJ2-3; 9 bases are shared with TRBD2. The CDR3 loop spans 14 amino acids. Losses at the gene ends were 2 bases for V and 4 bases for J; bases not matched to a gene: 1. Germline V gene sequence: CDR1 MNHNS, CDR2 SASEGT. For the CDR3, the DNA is TGTGCCAGCAGTGAACTAGCGGGACCAGATACGCAGTATTTT. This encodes CASSELAGPDTQYF.

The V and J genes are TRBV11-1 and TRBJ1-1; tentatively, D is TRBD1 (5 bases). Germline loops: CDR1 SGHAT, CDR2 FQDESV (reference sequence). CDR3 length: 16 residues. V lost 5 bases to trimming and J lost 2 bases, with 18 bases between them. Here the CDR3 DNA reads TGTGCCAGCAGCCAACCATCCCGGGGGATAAACACTGAAGCTTTCTTT. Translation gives CASSQPSRGINTEAFF.

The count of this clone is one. The DNA of the CDR3 is TGTGCCAGCAGCTCCGGCCCTTTGAGGACCTACGAGCAGTACTTC. Amino acids: CASSSGPLRTYEQYF. The genes are TRBV7-6 and TRBJ2-7; D is uncertain. The germline gives CDR1 SGHVS, CDR2 FNYEAQ. Trimming left V 4 bases short and J 2 bases short, with 15 bases between. CDR3 length equals 15 residues.

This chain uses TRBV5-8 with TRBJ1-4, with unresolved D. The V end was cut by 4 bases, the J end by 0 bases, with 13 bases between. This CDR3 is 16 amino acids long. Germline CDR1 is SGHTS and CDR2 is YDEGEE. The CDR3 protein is CASSILYVATNEKLFF. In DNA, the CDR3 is TGTGCCAGCAGCATCCTCTATGTTGCAACTAATGAAAAACTGTTTTTT. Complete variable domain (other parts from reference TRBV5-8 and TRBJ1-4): EAGVTQSPTHLIKTRGQQATLRCSPISGHTSVYWYQQALGLGLQFLLWYDEGEERNRGNFPPRFSGRQFPNYSSELNVNALELEDSALYLCASSILYVATNEKLFFGSGTQLSVL.

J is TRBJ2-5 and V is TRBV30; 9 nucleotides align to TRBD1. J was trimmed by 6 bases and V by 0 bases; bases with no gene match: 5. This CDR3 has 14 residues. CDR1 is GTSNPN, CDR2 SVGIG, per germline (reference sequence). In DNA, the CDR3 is TGTGCCTGGAGTGTGGACAGGGGTCGGCAGACCCAGTACTTC. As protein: CAWSVDRGRQTQYF. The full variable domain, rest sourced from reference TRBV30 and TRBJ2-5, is SQTIHQWPATLVQPVGSPLSLECTVEGTSNPNLYWYRQAAGRGLQLLFYSVGIGQISSEVPQNLSASRPQDRQFILSSKKLLLSDSGFYLCAWSVDRGRQTQYFGPGTRLLVL.

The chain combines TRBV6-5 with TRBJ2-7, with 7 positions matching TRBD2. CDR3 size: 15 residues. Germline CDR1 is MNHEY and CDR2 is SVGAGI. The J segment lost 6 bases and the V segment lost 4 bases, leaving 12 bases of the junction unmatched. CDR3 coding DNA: TGTGCCAGCAGTTTACGACTAGGGCGGGAGTTCGAGCAGTACTTC. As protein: CASSLRLGREFEQYF.